A selection of T cell receptor beta chains follows, all from one sample in a study of shared clonotypes between healthy human individuals. TCRdb's table, derived via immunoSEQ multiplex PCR, lists solely in-frame clones and lacks some. Counted here are around 2,000,000 clones, roughly 91% occurring once; the ten biggest clones make up about 1.5%. The sequencing sample was made of naive CD8+ T cells from PBMCs. These receptors came from a man aged 18 to 30 in good health. Some clones in this sample may be carry-over from other donors' samples. Both conserved end residues are part of each CDR3. The D gene is left open where the match is weak. Clone size is shown for a subset of rows, as once, few, many or a class of expanded clone.

NA | TRBJ2-1 | NA | TRBV6-1 | CASSGGLTSSYNEQFF | TGTGCCAGCAGTGGGGGACTGACGAGCTCCTACAATGAGCAGTTCTTC
TRBD1 | TRBJ2-7 | NA | TRBV10-3 | CAISESRTGVYEQYF | TGTGCCATCAGTGAGTCCAGGACAGGGGTCTACGAGCAGTACTTC
TRBD1 | TRBJ2-4 | NA | TRBV29-1 | CSVGQGMERDIQYF | TGCAGCGTAGGACAGGGGATGGAACGGGACATTCAGTACTTC
TRBD2 | TRBJ2-5 | NA | TRBV25-1 | CASSEYRAGGTQYF | TGTGCCAGCAGTGAATATCGAGCGGGGGGGACCCAGTACTTC
TRBD1 | TRBJ1-5 | NA | TRBV28 | CASSFGTGGDQPQHF | TGTGCCAGCAGTTTTGGGACAGGGGGCGATCAGCCCCAGCATTTT
NA | TRBJ1-3 | NA | TRBV7-9 | CASSSSHSGNTIYF | TGTGCCAGCAGCTCCTCTCACTCAGGAAACACCATATATTTT
NA | TRBJ2-7 | NA | TRBV28 | CASSLVAISSYEQYF | TGTGCCAGCAGTTTGGTGGCCATCAGCTCCTACGAGCAGTACTTC
TRBD2 | TRBJ2-1 | NA | TRBV10-3 | CAISTRLAENNEQFF | TGTGCCATCAGTACTCGACTAGCGGAGAACAATGAGCAGTTCTTC
NA | TRBJ1-1 | NA | TRBV6-5 | CASKTGMNTEAFF | TGTGCCAGCAAAACGGGTATGAACACTGAAGCTTTCTTT
TRBD1 | TRBJ1-5 | NA | TRBV7-8 | CASSVEGQAFEQPQHF | TGTGCCAGCAGCGTAGAGGGACAGGCATTCGAGCAGCCCCAGCATTTT
NA | TRBJ2-7 | NA | TRBV5-6 | CASSLGRSYEQYF | TGTGCCAGCAGCTTGGGCAGGAGCTACGAGCAGTACTTC
NA | TRBJ1-1 | NA | TRBV9 | CASSVTGMADTEAFF | TGTGCCAGCAGCGTTACAGGGATGGCGGACACTGAAGCTTTCTTT
NA | TRBJ2-1 | NA | TRBV28 | CASSTTGLLAYNEQFF | TGTGCCAGCAGCACAACAGGGCTTCTTGCTTACAATGAGCAGTTCTTC
TRBD1 | TRBJ1-5 | NA | TRBV5-6 | CASSLGQGAYQPQHF | TGTGCCAGCAGCTTGGGACAGGGGGCTTATCAGCCCCAGCATTTT
NA | TRBJ2-6 | NA | TRBV2 | CASSIWGDSSGANVLTF | TGTGCCAGTTCTATATGGGGGGATTCCTCTGGGGCCAACGTCCTGACTTTC
TRBD1 | TRBJ1-5 | NA | TRBV27 | CASNAGGAGQPQHF | TGTGCCAGCAATGCAGGGGGCGCGGGGCAGCCCCAGCATTTT
NA | TRBJ1-1 | NA | TRBV11-2 | CASSLSEHPNTEAFF | TGTGCCAGCAGCTTATCAGAACACCCGAACACTGAAGCTTTCTTT
NA | TRBJ2-3 | NA | TRBV7-6 | CASSLAGAGDTQYF | TGTGCCAGCAGCTTAGCCGGAGCGGGAGATACGCAGTATTTT
NA | TRBJ2-1 | NA | TRBV2 | CASTEVVGSYNEQFF | TGTGCCAGCACCGAGGTGGTGGGGTCCTACAATGAGCAGTTCTTC
NA | TRBJ2-7 | NA | TRBV28 | CASTKPGEKYEQYF | TGTGCCAGCACTAAACCTGGGGAGAAGTACGAGCAGTACTTC
NA | TRBJ2-7 | NA | TRBV6-6 | CASSQGWGASSYEQYF | TGTGCCAGCAGTCAGGGGTGGGGGGCCTCCTCCTACGAGCAGTACTTC
TRBD1 | TRBJ2-2 | NA | TRBV27 | CASSLSTGERTGELFF | TGTGCCAGCAGTTTGTCAACAGGGGAGCGTACCGGGGAGCTGTTTTTT
NA | TRBJ1-4 | NA | TRBV7-6 | CASSLEGEKLFF | TGTGCCAGCAGCTTAGAGGGAGAAAAACTGTTTTTT
NA | TRBJ1-6 | NA | TRBV27 | CASSLWVLSPLHF | TGTGCCAGCAGTTTGTGGGTGCTTTCACCCCTCCACTTT
TRBD1 | TRBJ2-5 | NA | TRBV14 | CASSRQHGTGVTQIETQYF | TGTGCCAGCAGCCGCCAGCACGGGACAGGGGTAACTCAGATAGAGACCCAGTACTTC
NA | TRBJ1-1 | NA | TRBV18 | CASSPSRGNTEAFF | TGTGCCAGCTCACCATCCAGGGGGAACACTGAAGCTTTCTTT
NA | TRBJ2-3 | NA | TRBV28 | CASSRELTDTQYF | TGTGCCAGCAGTCGGGAGCTCACAGATACGCAGTATTTT
TRBD2 | TRBJ2-1 | NA | TRBV7-9 | CASSLPPGTRPREEQFF | TGTGCCAGCAGCTTACCACCTGGGACTAGGCCCAGAGAGGAGCAGTTCTTC
NA | TRBJ2-1 | NA | TRBV2 | CAPRNGLAPTNEQFF | TGTGCCCCCAGGAATGGGCTAGCCCCTACCAATGAGCAGTTCTTC
NA | TRBJ2-1 | NA | TRBV27 | CASSLTLFHEQFF | TGTGCCAGCAGTTTAACTCTTTTCCATGAGCAGTTCTTC
TRBD1 | TRBJ2-1 | NA | TRBV6-5 | CASSYGQGAGNEQFF | TGTGCCAGCAGTTACGGGCAGGGGGCTGGCAATGAGCAGTTCTTC
NA | TRBJ2-1 | NA | TRBV29-1 | CSALTHEQFF | TGCAGCGCCCTAACCCATGAGCAGTTCTTC
NA | TRBJ1-2 | NA | TRBV5-4 | CASSLPGWDGYTF | TGTGCCAGCAGCTTGCCAGGATGGGACGGCTACACCTTC
NA | TRBJ2-7 | NA | TRBV27 | CASSSIAIGSYEQYF | TGTGCCAGCAGTTCGATAGCTATAGGCTCCTACGAGCAGTACTTC
NA | TRBJ1-2 | NA | TRBV29-1 | CSVSHYGYTF | TGCAGCGTTTCCCACTATGGCTACACCTTC
TRBD2 | TRBJ2-1 | NA | TRBV28 | CASRSPSPLAGGLYNEQFF | TGTGCCAGCAGATCTCCCTCACCCTTAGCGGGAGGGCTCTACAATGAGCAGTTCTTC
NA | TRBJ2-2 | NA | TRBV7-9 | CASSPVVAGELFF | TGTGCCAGCAGCCCCGTTGTGGCCGGGGAGCTGTTTTTT
TRBD2 | TRBJ2-7 | NA | TRBV11-2 | CASSLETSGSSYEQYF | TGTGCCAGCAGCTTAGAAACTAGCGGGAGTTCCTACGAGCAGTACTTC
NA | TRBJ2-5 | NA | TRBV2 | CASSEASLPAAVEGLETQYF | TGTGCCAGCAGTGAAGCCTCACTACCCGCGGCCGTGGAGGGCCTAGAGACCCAGTACTTC
NA | TRBJ1-2 | NA | TRBV28 | CASSFPTVTTSNYGYTF | TGTGCCAGCAGTTTCCCGACAGTAACCACTTCTAACTATGGCTACACCTTC
NA | TRBJ1-3 | NA | TRBV7-9 | CASSPQRGHVRISGNTIYF | TGTGCCAGCAGCCCTCAGCGGGGGCACGTCCGGATCTCTGGAAACACCATATATTTT
TRBD1 | TRBJ2-5 | NA | TRBV25-1 | CASSEYTGEETQYF | TGTGCCAGCAGTGAATACACAGGGGAAGAGACCCAGTACTTC
TRBD1 | TRBJ2-5 | NA | TRBV5-4 | CASSGTGWTQETQYF | TGTGCCAGCAGCGGGACAGGGTGGACCCAAGAGACCCAGTACTTC
NA | TRBJ2-3 | NA | TRBV4-2 | CASSHPRGGREGTDTQYF | TGTGCCAGCAGCCATCCCCGTGGGGGGCGCGAGGGCACAGATACGCAGTATTTT
NA | TRBJ2-1 | NA | TRBV7-9 | CASSLGAGSRNEQFF | TGTGCCAGCAGCTTAGGGGCAGGGTCTAGGAATGAGCAGTTCTTC
NA | TRBJ2-7 | NA | TRBV19 | CASSIGGSYEQYF | TGTGCCAGTAGTATTGGAGGGAGCTACGAGCAGTACTTC
TRBD2 | TRBJ2-7 | NA | TRBV10-3 | CATELAGVEEQYF | TGTGCCACGGAGCTAGCGGGAGTGGAGGAGCAGTACTTC
NA | TRBJ1-4 | NA | TRBV14 | CASSQGLAGEKLFF | TGTGCCAGCAGCCAAGGCTTAGCGGGCGAAAAACTGTTTTTT
NA | TRBJ1-5 | NA | TRBV28 | CASSLYRGSQPQHF | TGTGCCAGCAGTTTATATCGGGGATCTCAGCCCCAGCATTTT
NA | TRBJ2-3 | NA | TRBV12-5 | CASGLVDGTGDTQYF | TGTGCTAGTGGTTTGGTTGATGGAACAGGGGATACGCAGTATTTT
NA | TRBJ2-1 | NA | TRBV7-8 | CASSPEGRNNEQFF | TGTGCCAGCAGCCCTGAAGGACGCAACAATGAGCAGTTCTTC
NA | TRBJ1-2 | few | TRBV7-6 | CASSGSRGYGYTF | TGTGCCAGCTCCGGCAGCCGGGGCTATGGCTACACCTTC
NA | TRBJ1-4 | NA | TRBV7-8 | CASSVSRGVTNEKLFF | TGTGCCAGCAGCGTTTCCCGGGGTGTAACTAATGAAAAACTGTTTTTT
NA | TRBJ2-2 | NA | TRBV6-1 | CASPGGTGELFF | TGTGCCTCCCCTGGCGGCACCGGGGAGCTGTTTTTT
NA | TRBJ2-7 | NA | TRBV27 | CASTPTRWISSYEQYF | TGTGCCAGCACTCCTACTCGGTGGATTTCCTCCTACGAGCAGTACTTC
NA | TRBJ2-1 | NA | TRBV5-1 | CASSSDRYNEQFF | TGCGCCAGCAGCTCAGACAGATACAATGAGCAGTTCTTC
NA | TRBJ1-1 | NA | TRBV5-6 | CASSLVAGASAEAFF | TGTGCCAGCAGCTTGGTGGCGGGGGCGAGCGCTGAAGCTTTCTTT